This record looks at one T cell receptor (beta chain) sequence and its context. Random hexamers were used to reverse transcribe an amount of roughly 0.5 to 1 ug RNA. TCRdb used MiXCR to reprocess the immunoSEQ multiplex PCR reads, holding one entry per CDR3 protein. This sample has about 210,000 distinct CDR3 sequences, with nearly 97% found just once. Per germline, CDR1 SGHTA and CDR2 FQGTGA. There are 14 residues in the CDR3. V was trimmed by 5 bases and J by 6 bases, leaving 17 bases between them. These data belong to a study of CD8 T cells in Susac syndrome. CD8+ and CD4+ T cells from blood underwent TCR beta sequencing. The study used treatment-naive patients who had stable or active relapsing-remitting disease as multiple sclerosis controls.

This TCR derives from a human donor with multiple sclerosis. Sequencing used CD4+ T cells from PBMCs. The V call is TRBV7-3, the J call TRBJ2-7; tentatively, D is TRBD1 or TRBD2 (6 bases each). The CDR3 protein is CASSQGGQGSEQYF. The CDR3 DNA sequence: TGTGCCAGCAGCCAAGGAGGGCAGGGGAGCGAGCAGTACTTC. The entire variable domain, with the rest obtained from reference TRBV7-3 and TRBJ2-7, is as follows: GAGVSQTPSNKVTEKGKYVELRCDPISGHTALYWYRQSLGQGPEFLIYFQGTGAADDSGLPNDRFFAVRPEGSVSTLKIQRTERGDSAVYLCASSQGGQGSEQYFGPGTRLTVT.